A single sample is the source of the 2 T cell receptor beta chains below, sequenced in a study of blood T cell repertoires in COVID-19. Using immunoSEQ multiplex PCR, the repertoire was profiled, and TCRdb retains in-frame clones only, with some absent. The table shows about 130,000 clones, with around 83% occurring only once. Sequenced: peripheral blood. These receptors all stem from a woman aged 45-60 years with acute or convalescent COVID-19.

The chain is built from TRBV3-1 (or the pseudogene TRBV3-2) and TRBJ1-1; 10 nucleotides match TRBD1. Trimming cost V 0 bases and J 1 base; bases outside gene matches: 8. Germline values: CDR1 LGHDT, CDR2 YNNKEL (reference sequence). The CDR3 has 18 amino acids. The CDR3 here is CASSQELAGQGRNTEAFF. DNA for the CDR3: TGTGCCAGCAGCCAAGAATTGGCGGGACAGGGGCGGAACACTGAAGCTTTCTTT.

V is TRBV9 and J is TRBJ1-1, with TRBD1 as a possible D gene (6 bases). V dropped 0 bases and J dropped 2 bases, with 11 bases sitting between them. Germline V gene data show CDR1 as SGDLS and CDR2 as YYNGEE. The CDR3 has 15 residues. The CDR3 region has the DNA TGTGCCAGCAGCGTAGCTACGGGGGGCAACACTGAAGCTTTCTTT. Encoded protein: CASSVATGGNTEAFF.